The 26 T cell receptor beta chains listed next were all sequenced from one sample in a study of OX40 agonist ivuxolimab in advanced cancers. Profiled with immunoSEQ multiplex PCR; TCRdb holds only in-frame clones, not every one. Here the sample spans tens of thousands of clones, around 90% being singletons. Specimen: CD4+ or CD8+ T cells sorted from blood, collected in a trial of the OX40 agonist ivuxolimab. Every receptor here comes from an adult with an advanced solid tumor such as melanoma, head and neck, liver or kidney cancer.

The chain joins TRBV6-6 to TRBJ1-5; D uncertain. V lost 8 bases, J lost 2 bases, and 7 bases lay in between. This CDR3 comprises 12 residues. Germline-derived CDR1 and CDR2 are MNHNY and SVGAGI (reference sequence). The CDR3 nucleotides are TGTGCCAGCTACGGGGGCAATCAGCCCCAGCATTTT. This translates into CASYGGNQPQHF.

This chain connects TRBV18 to TRBJ2-7; D may correspond to TRBD1 or TRBD2 (5 bases each). Germline V gives CDR1 KGHSH, CDR2 LQKENI. With 0 bases removed from V and 5 bases from J, the gap between germline ends came to 14 bases. This CDR3 has 15 residues. CDR3 residues: CASSPPGPAGNEQYF. CDR3 DNA: TGTGCCAGCTCACCACCGGGACCGGCTGGGAACGAGCAGTACTTC. The full variable domain, with the rest looked up from reference TRBV18 and TRBJ2-7, is NAGVMQNPRHLVRRRGQEARLRCSPMKGHSHVYWYRQLPEEGLKFMVYLQKENIIDESGMPKERFSAEFPKEGPSILRIQQVVRGDSAAYFCASSPPGPAGNEQYFGPGTRLTVT.

The V and J genes are TRBV28 and TRBJ2-3; TRBD1 agrees at 7 bases. The CDR3 loop spans 15 amino acids. Trimming cost V 7 bases and J 0 bases; bases outside gene matches: 7. Per the germline V gene, CDR1 is MDHEN and CDR2 is SYDVKM. The CDR3 here is CASTWTGTSTDTQYF. The CDR3 region has the DNA TGTGCCAGCACCTGGACAGGCACTAGCACAGATACGCAGTATTTT.

CDR3 amino acids: CASARGDLPDTQYF. Written as DNA, the CDR3 is TGTGCCAGCGCTCGGGGGGACCTGCCAGATACGCAGTATTTT. This chain connects TRBV19 to TRBJ2-3; TRBD2 matches 7 bases. The CDR3 runs to 14 residues. J was trimmed by 4 bases and V by 9 bases; bases with no gene match: 10. CDR1 is LNHDA, CDR2 SQIVND, per germline (reference sequence).

V is TRBV2 and J is TRBJ2-3; weak D call: TRBD1 (8 bases). With 8 bases removed from V and 5 bases from J, the gap between germline ends came to 20 bases. CDR1 is SNHLY and CDR2 is FYNNEI in the germline V gene. The CDR3 runs 15 residues. The chain's CDR3 is CASVPGQGGGDTQYF. The CDR3 region has the DNA TGTGCCAGCGTTCCAGGACAGGGAGGGGGAGATACGCAGTATTTT.

The chain is built from TRBV5-4 and TRBJ1-2, with a tentative D call TRBD1 (5 bases). Germline V gives CDR1 SGHNT, CDR2 YYREEE (reference sequence). The CDR3 has 14 amino acids. Trimming stripped 7 bases from V and 3 bases from J, with 16 bases between. The CDR3 reads CASHPGLGDYGYTF. The DNA of the CDR3 is TGTGCCAGCCACCCAGGGTTAGGGGACTATGGCTACACCTTC.

The CDR3 nucleotides are TGTGCCAGCAGTCCTGATGGCGAGCAGTACTTC. Amino acid sequence: CASSPDGEQYF. The rearrangement joins TRBV6-1 to TRBJ2-7; D remains ambiguous. CDR1 is MNHNS and CDR2 is SASEGT in the germline V gene. The CDR3 is made up of 11 amino acids. V was pared by 5 bases and J by 6 bases, with 8 bases between.

The chain carries TRBV29-1 and TRBJ2-2, with D perhaps matching TRBD1 (7 bases). Trimming removed 6 bases at V and 0 bases at J, with 14 bases between. CDR3 length: 15 amino acids. Per the germline V gene, CDR1 is SQVTM and CDR2 is ANQGSEA. DNA for the CDR3: TGCAGCGTGAGAACAGGGGACTCGAACACCGGGGAGCTGTTTTTT. Translation gives CSVRTGDSNTGELFF.

This chain joins TRBV18 and TRBJ2-3; 7 bases map to TRBD2. Unmatched junction bases numbered 9, after V lost 6 bases and J lost 0 bases. Germline CDR1 KGHSH, CDR2 LQKENI. The CDR3 is made up of 16 amino acids. In DNA, the CDR3 is TGTGCCAGCTCGGGGGGACTACCTTCTAGCACAGATACGCAGTATTTT. Amino acid sequence: CASSGGLPSSTDTQYF.

The rearrangement joins TRBV11-2 to TRBJ2-2; TRBD1 agrees at 9 bases. The CDR3 extends over 16 amino acids. Germline V gene lookup returns CDR1 SGHAT and CDR2 FQNNGV. V lost 5 bases and J lost 1; bases outside the gene matches: 5. CDR3 sequence: CASSPRTGVNTGELFF. The CDR3 region has the DNA TGTGCCAGCAGCCCCAGGACAGGGGTGAACACCGGGGAGCTGTTTTTT. Using reference TRBV11-2 and TRBJ2-2 for the parts outside the CDR3, the full variable domain is EAGVAQSPRYKIIEKRQSVAFWCNPISGHATLYWYQQILGQGPKLLIQFQNNGVVDDSQLPKDRFSAERLKGVDSTLKIQPAKLEDSAVYLCASSPRTGVNTGELFFGEGSRLTVL.

The chain joins TRBV5-4 to TRBJ2-5; a possible D gene is TRBD1 (6 bases). The CDR3 consists of 13 residues. Between the trimmed V and J ends, which lost 3 bases and 2 bases, there was a span of 8 bases. CDR1 is SGHNT and CDR2 is YYREEE in the germline V gene (reference sequence). The CDR3 sequence: CASSSDRQETQYF. CDR3 bases: TGTGCCAGCAGCTCGGACAGACAAGAGACCCAGTACTTC. Variable domain in full (rest from reference TRBV5-4 and TRBJ2-5): ETGVTQSPTHLIKTRGQQVTLRCSSQSGHNTVSWYQQALGQGPQFIFQYYREEENGRGNFPPRFSGLQFPNYSSELNVNALELDDSALYLCASSSDRQETQYFGPGTRLLVL.

The chain is built from TRBV6-4 and TRBJ2-2; 13 nucleotides match TRBD2. The germline V gene encodes CDR1 MRHNA and CDR2 SNTAGT. This CDR3 region has 19 residues. The V and J ends lost 6 bases and 1 base, in that order; junction bases with no gene match: 11. CDR3 bases: TGTGCCAGCAGGGTTGAATGGGGACTAGCGGGGAAGAACACCGGGGAGCTGTTTTTT. Amino acids: CASRVEWGLAGKNTGELFF.

The chain links TRBV27 to TRBJ1-5; perhaps TRBD1 as D (6 bases). V was cut by 2 bases and J by 3 bases, with 17 bases left in between. Germline CDR1 MNHEY, CDR2 SMNVEV (reference sequence). This CDR3 contains 17 residues. The CDR3 nucleotides read TGTGCCAGCAGTTTAGAAGGGGGTTCGGGGTTCAATCAGCCCCAGCATTTT. It is translated as CASSLEGGSGFNQPQHF.

The chain couples TRBV29-1 to TRBJ2-3; tentatively, D is TRBD1 (6 bases). Deletions cut 3 bases from V and 4 bases from J, with 14 bases between. Germline V gene lookup returns CDR1 SQVTM and CDR2 ANQGSEA. The CDR3 is 14 amino acids. The CDR3 nucleotides read TGCAGCGTTGAGCCCCACAGGGTTGCAGATACGCAGTATTTT. Amino acid sequence: CSVEPHRVADTQYF.

The V call is TRBV18, the J call TRBJ2-5; D is possibly TRBD2 (5 bases). The CDR3 length is 14 residues. Per germline, CDR1 KGHSH and CDR2 LQKENI. V gave up 0 bases and J gave up 2 bases, with 7 bases separating them. Here the CDR3 reads CASSPPGVQETQYF. In DNA, the CDR3 is TGTGCCAGCTCACCACCGGGAGTTCAAGAGACCCAGTACTTC.

This chain uses TRBV27 with TRBJ1-1; D may be TRBD1 (6 bases). Germline lookup yields CDR1 MNHEY and CDR2 SMNVEV (reference sequence). V lost 5 bases and J lost 8, with 15 bases in between. The CDR3 length is 13 residues. The CDR3 reads CASSESGGQEAFF. DNA of the CDR3: TGTGCCAGCAGTGAAAGCGGGGGGCAAGAAGCTTTCTTT.

V is TRBV11-1 and J is TRBJ1-1; D unresolved. With 3 bases removed from V and 1 base from J, the gap between germline ends came to 6 bases. This CDR3 has 13 amino acids. The germline V gene encodes CDR1 SGHAT and CDR2 FQDESV (reference sequence). The CDR3 protein is CASSFQANTEAFF. The CDR3 coding sequence is TGTGCCAGCAGCTTTCAAGCGAACACTGAAGCTTTCTTT.

The chain links TRBV28 to TRBJ2-3; 11 nucleotides agree with TRBD2. V lost 6 bases and J lost 1; bases outside the gene matches: 3. Germline-derived CDR1 and CDR2 are MDHEN and SYDVKM. The length of the CDR3 is 15 residues. The CDR3 DNA reads TGTGCCAGCAGAACACTAGCGGGGGGCACAGATACGCAGTATTTT. Translation gives CASRTLAGGTDTQYF.

The V and J genes are TRBV5-8 and TRBJ1-1; 7 positions agree with TRBD1. CDR3 size: 15 residues. Germline CDR1 is SGHTS and CDR2 is YDEGEE. Trimming cost V 3 bases and J 1 base; bases outside gene matches: 6. Here the CDR3 DNA reads TGTGCCAGCAGCTCGGACAGGTTTTCGAACACTGAAGCTTTCTTT. Translated: CASSSDRFSNTEAFF.

The chain employs TRBV10-3 and TRBJ2-2, with D possibly TRBD2 on 5 matching bases. CDR3 length equals 12 residues. Germline CDR1 reads ENHRY; CDR2 reads SYGVKD. V was trimmed by 11 bases and J by 2 bases, leaving 9 bases between them. The CDR3 loop reads CAAGGNTGELFF. The CDR3 nucleotides read TGTGCCGCCGGAGGTAACACCGGGGAGCTGTTTTTT.

The chain links TRBV10-3 to TRBJ1-2, with D tentatively TRBD1 (5 bases). V gave up 10 bases and J gave up 0 bases, with 15 bases separating them. The CDR3 has 14 residues. Germline lookup yields CDR1 ENHRY and CDR2 SYGVKD. CDR3 sequence reads: CATQTVGANYGYTF. The CDR3 DNA reads TGTGCCACACAGACAGTGGGAGCTAACTATGGCTACACCTTC.

The chain couples TRBV7-2 to TRBJ1-5, with TRBD1 as a possible D gene (6 bases). The germline V and J ends were trimmed by 0 bases and 5 bases, with 11 bases remaining between them. The CDR3 consists of 15 residues. In germline, CDR1 is SGHTA, CDR2 FQGNSA. The CDR3 region is CASSLAPGGYQPQHF. The CDR3 coding sequence is TGTGCCAGCAGCTTAGCCCCCGGGGGCTATCAGCCCCAGCATTTT.

V gene TRBV11-2 combines with J gene TRBJ2-5; 8 bases align to TRBD1. Unmatched junction bases numbered 9, after V lost 8 bases and J lost 1 base. The CDR3 is made up of 15 amino acids. Germline CDR1 reads SGHAT; CDR2 reads FQNNGV. The CDR3 coding sequence is TGTGCCAGCCGGACAACGGGACAGGCCCAAGAGACCCAGTACTTC. It encodes CASRTTGQAQETQYF.

The CDR3 DNA reads TGTGCCAGCGGTCACAGGAACACTGAAGCTTTCTTT. Translating it yields CASGHRNTEAFF. J is TRBJ1-1 and V is TRBV7-9; D is uncertain. The CDR3 extends over 12 amino acids. In germline, CDR1 is SEHNR, CDR2 FQNEAQ (reference sequence). Trimming removed 8 bases at V and 1 base at J, with 8 bases between.

V usage is TRBV18 and J usage is TRBJ2-7; either TRBD1 or TRBD2 may fit D (5 bases each). The CDR3 totals 16 residues. Germline V lookup: CDR1 KGHSH, CDR2 LQKENI. Trimming removed 1 base from V and 2 bases from J, with 15 bases in between. The CDR3 protein is CASSPRGATGPYEQYF. For the CDR3, the DNA is TGTGCCAGCTCACCACGGGGAGCAACGGGACCCTACGAGCAGTACTTC. Variable domain in full (rest from reference TRBV18 and TRBJ2-7): NAGVMQNPRHLVRRRGQEARLRCSPMKGHSHVYWYRQLPEEGLKFMVYLQKENIIDESGMPKERFSAEFPKEGPSILRIQQVVRGDSAAYFCASSPRGATGPYEQYFGPGTRLTVT.

This chain joins TRBV7-3 and TRBJ2-3, with D possibly matching TRBD2 (6 bases). Germline-derived CDR1 and CDR2 are SGHTA and FQGTGA. V lost 3 bases and J lost 1, with 11 bases in between. The CDR3 consists of 15 residues. CDR3 sequence: CASSLGGIGTDTQYF. CDR3 sequence (DNA): TGTGCCAGCAGCTTGGGCGGGATCGGCACAGATACGCAGTATTTT.